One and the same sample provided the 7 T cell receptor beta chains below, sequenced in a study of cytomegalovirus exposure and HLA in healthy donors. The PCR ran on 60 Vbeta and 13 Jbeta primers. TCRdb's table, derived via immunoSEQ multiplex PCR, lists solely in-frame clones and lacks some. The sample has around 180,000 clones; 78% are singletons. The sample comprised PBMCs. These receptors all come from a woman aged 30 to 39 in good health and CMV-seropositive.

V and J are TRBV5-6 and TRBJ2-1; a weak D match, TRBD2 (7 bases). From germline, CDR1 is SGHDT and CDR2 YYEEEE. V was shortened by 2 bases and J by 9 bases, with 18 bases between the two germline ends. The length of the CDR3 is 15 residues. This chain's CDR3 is CASSFSIRGAGEQFF. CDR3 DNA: TGTGCCAGCAGCTTTTCGATCCGGGGGGCCGGTGAGCAGTTCTTC.

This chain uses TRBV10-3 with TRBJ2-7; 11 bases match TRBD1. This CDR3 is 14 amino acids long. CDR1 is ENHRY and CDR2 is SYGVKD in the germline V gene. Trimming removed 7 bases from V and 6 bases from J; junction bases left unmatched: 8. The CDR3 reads CAIKRDRGTGEQYF. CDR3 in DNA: TGTGCCATCAAACGGGACAGGGGGACCGGCGAGCAGTACTTC.

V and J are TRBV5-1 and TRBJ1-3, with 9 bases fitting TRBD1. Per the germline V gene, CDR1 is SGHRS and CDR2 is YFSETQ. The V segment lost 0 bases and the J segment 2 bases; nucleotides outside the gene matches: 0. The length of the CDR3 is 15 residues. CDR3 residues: CASSLGDRAGNTIYF. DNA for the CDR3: TGCGCCAGCAGCTTGGGGGACAGGGCTGGAAACACCATATATTTT.

The CDR3 here is CASSPRGSSTNEKLFF. Written as DNA, the CDR3 is TGTGCCAGCAGCCCGCGAGGATCTTCAACTAATGAAAAACTGTTTTTT. The chain carries TRBV7-6 and TRBJ1-4; D not certain. The V gene's germline CDR1 is SGHVS and CDR2 FNYEAQ. The V end was cut by 5 bases, the J end by 0 bases, with 13 bases between. The CDR3 totals 16 residues.

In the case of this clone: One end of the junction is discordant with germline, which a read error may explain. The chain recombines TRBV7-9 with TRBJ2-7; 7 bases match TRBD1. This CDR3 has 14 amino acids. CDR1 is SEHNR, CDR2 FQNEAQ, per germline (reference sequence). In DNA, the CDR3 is TGTTCCAGCAGCTTATACAGGGGCTCCTACGAGCAGTACTTC. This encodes CSSSLYRGSYEQYF. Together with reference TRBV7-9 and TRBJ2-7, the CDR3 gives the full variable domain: DTGVSQNPRHKITKRGQNVTFRCDPISEHNRLYWYRQTLGQGPEFLTYFQNEAQLEKSRLLSDRFSAERPKGSFSTLEIQRTEQGDSAMYLCSSSLYRGSYEQYFGPGTRLTVT.

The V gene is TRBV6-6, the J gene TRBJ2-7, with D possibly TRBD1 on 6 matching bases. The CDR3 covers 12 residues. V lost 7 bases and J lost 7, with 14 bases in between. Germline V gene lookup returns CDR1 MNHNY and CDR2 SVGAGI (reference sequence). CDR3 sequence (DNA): TGTGCCAGCACCACCGAGGGGGATGAGCAGTACTTC. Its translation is CASTTEGDEQYF.

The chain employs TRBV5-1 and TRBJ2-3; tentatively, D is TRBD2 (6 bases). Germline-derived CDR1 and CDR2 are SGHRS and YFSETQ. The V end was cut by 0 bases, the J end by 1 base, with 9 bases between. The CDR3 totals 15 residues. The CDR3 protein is CASSLGLDRTDTQYF. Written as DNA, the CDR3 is TGCGCCAGCAGCTTGGGACTAGACCGCACAGATACGCAGTATTTT. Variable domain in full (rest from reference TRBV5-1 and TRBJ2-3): KAGVTQTPRYLIKTRGQQVTLSCSPISGHRSVSWYQQTPGQGLQFLFEYFSETQRNKGNFPGRFSGRQFSNSRSEMNVSTLELGDSALYLCASSLGLDRTDTQYFGPGTRLTVL.